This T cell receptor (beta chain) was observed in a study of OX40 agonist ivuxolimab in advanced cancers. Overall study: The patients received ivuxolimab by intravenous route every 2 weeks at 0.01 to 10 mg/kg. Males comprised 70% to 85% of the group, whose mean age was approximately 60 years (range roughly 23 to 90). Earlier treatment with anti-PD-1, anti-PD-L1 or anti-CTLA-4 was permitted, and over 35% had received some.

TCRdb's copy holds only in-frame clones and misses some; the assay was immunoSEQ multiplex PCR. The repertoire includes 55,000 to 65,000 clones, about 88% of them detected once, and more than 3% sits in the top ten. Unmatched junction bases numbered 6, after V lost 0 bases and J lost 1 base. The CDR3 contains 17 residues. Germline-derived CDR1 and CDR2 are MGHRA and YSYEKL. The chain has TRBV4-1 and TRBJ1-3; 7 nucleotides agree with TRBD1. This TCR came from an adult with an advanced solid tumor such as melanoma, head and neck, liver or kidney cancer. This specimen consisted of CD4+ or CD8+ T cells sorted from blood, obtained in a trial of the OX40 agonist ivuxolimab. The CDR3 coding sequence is TGCGCCAGCAGCCAAGATACAGGGGATCAGTCTGGAAACACCATATATTTT. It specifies CASSQDTGDQSGNTIYF.